Below are 26 T cell receptor beta chains sequenced from a single sample in a study of T cell repertoires in cytomegalovirus infection. TCRdb reprocessed the reads with MiXCR, giving one entry per CDR3 protein. The sample holds around 270,000 distinct CDR3 sequences, around 9% seen once. Sample: PBMCs. The receptors come from a human donor in good health (CMV status not recorded). Some clones in this sample may be carry-over from other donors' samples.

The rearrangement uses TRBV3-1 and TRBJ1-1; maybe TRBD1 (6 bases). CDR3 length equals 16 residues. Germline lookup yields CDR1 LGHDT and CDR2 YNNKEL (reference sequence). V lost 4 bases, J lost 0 bases, and 15 bases lay in between. The DNA for the CDR3 is TGTGCCAGCAGCCCAAACAGGGAGGGGATGAACACTGAAGCTTTCTTT. It specifies CASSPNREGMNTEAFF.

This clonotype was picked up many times. The chain uses TRBV5-1 and TRBJ2-7; possible D gene TRBD1, 6 bases. From germline, CDR1 is SGHRS and CDR2 YFSETQ. Trimming left V 4 bases short and J 5 bases short, with 22 bases between. The CDR3 consists of 16 residues. CDR3 in amino acids: CASSKGSGQGIDEQYF. CDR3 nucleotides: TGCGCCAGCAGCAAAGGGAGTGGGCAGGGGATCGACGAGCAGTACTTC.

This clonotype has ten or more counts. This sequence joins TRBV4-2 and TRBJ1-6, with unresolved D. CDR1 and CDR2 from the germline V gene are LGHNA and YNFKEQ. CDR3 size: 14 residues. Trimming cost V 3 bases and J 8 bases, with 11 bases left between them. This chain's CDR3 is CASSQVKEDSPLHF. CDR3 nucleotides: TGTGCCAGCAGCCAGGTGAAGGAAGATTCACCCCTCCACTTT.

This clonotype was picked up a small number of times. This chain connects TRBV28 to TRBJ1-3; D is undetermined. The CDR3 runs 15 residues. CDR1 and CDR2 from the germline V gene are MDHEN and SYDVKM. Between the trimmed V and J ends, which lost 8 bases and 0 bases, there was a span of 14 bases. The CDR3 nucleotides are TGTGCCAGCTTGCCTCTCGGGTCCTCTGGAAACACCATATATTTT. Its protein is CASLPLGSSGNTIYF. The full variable domain, completed using reference TRBV28 and TRBJ1-3, is DVKVTQSSRYLVKRTGEKVFLECVQDMDHENMFWYRQDPGLGLRLIYFSYDVKMKEKGDIPEGYSVSREKKERFSLILESASTNQTSMYLCASLPLGSSGNTIYFGEGSWLTVV.

This chain links TRBV6-1 with TRBJ2-7, with 8 nucleotides matching TRBD2. The V and J ends lost 8 bases and 4 bases, in that order; junction bases with no gene match: 10. This CDR3 contains 14 residues. Germline CDR1 is MNHNS and CDR2 is SASEGT. The chain's CDR3 is CASSGGTHRYEQYF. CDR3 DNA: TGTGCCAGCTCGGGAGGGACCCACCGGTACGAGCAGTACTTC.

This clonotype was seen ten or more times. The chain combines TRBV7-2 with TRBJ1-1, with 10 bases lining up with TRBD1. Trimming took 5 bases from V and 5 from J; bases not matched to a gene: 11. Germline CDR1 reads SGHTA; CDR2 reads FQGNSA. This CDR3 comprises 16 residues. CDR3 loop: CASSPQGQGVKTEAFF. The CDR3 region has the DNA TGTGCCAGCAGCCCCCAAGGACAGGGGGTAAAGACTGAAGCTTTCTTT.

This clonotype was detected many times. The V and J genes are TRBV28 and TRBJ2-7, with 10 bases aligning to TRBD1. V lost 5 bases and J lost 3; bases outside the gene matches: 4. Germline V gene sequence: CDR1 MDHEN, CDR2 SYDVKM. The length of the CDR3 is 14 residues. CDR3: CASSLGQGNYEQYF. In DNA, the CDR3 is TGTGCCAGCAGTCTGGGACAGGGGAACTACGAGCAGTACTTC.

This clonotype was counted many times. The chain employs TRBV6-2 or TRBV6-3 and TRBJ1-5, with D unresolved. This CDR3 spans 14 amino acids. V lost 0 bases and J 5 bases, leaving 8 bases between the germline ends. The germline V gene has CDR1 MNHEY and CDR2 SVGEGT. The DNA of the CDR3 is TGTGCCAGCAGTTACTCGAATCAGGATCAGCCCCAGCATTTT. It encodes CASSYSNQDQPQHF.

The rearrangement links TRBV10-3 to TRBJ1-1; D is undetermined. In germline, CDR1 is ENHRY, CDR2 SYGVKD. Trimming left V 4 bases short and J 7 bases short, with 7 bases between. This CDR3 comprises 11 residues. The CDR3, as DNA: TGTGCCATCAGTGGAGGCAGTGAAGCTTTCTTT. This translates into CAISGGSEAFF.

This clonotype was found many times. V and J are TRBV19 and TRBJ2-1, with D uncertain. Trimming removed 7 bases at V and 5 bases at J, with 6 bases between. Germline CDR1 reads LNHDA; CDR2 reads SQIVND (reference sequence). This CDR3 region has 11 residues. The chain's CDR3 is CASTADNEQFF. The CDR3 DNA sequence: TGTGCCAGTACGGCAGACAATGAGCAGTTCTTC.

This clonotype was detected ten times or more. J is TRBJ2-7 and V is TRBV6-5; 8 bases align to TRBD1. Per the germline V gene, CDR1 is MNHEY and CDR2 is SVGAGI. The J segment lost 2 bases and the V segment lost 4 bases, leaving 7 bases of the junction unmatched. The length of the CDR3 is 15 residues. The CDR3 loop reads CASSFDRGKTYEQYF. The CDR3 nucleotides read TGTGCCAGCAGTTTTGACAGGGGCAAGACCTACGAGCAGTACTTC.

V is TRBV18 and J is TRBJ2-5; 8 bases agree with TRBD2. Per the germline V gene, CDR1 is KGHSH and CDR2 is LQKENI. J gave up 5 bases and V 2 bases, and 4 bases lay outside the gene matches. This CDR3 is 14 amino acids long. The CDR3 region has the DNA TGTGCCAGCTCACCAGCGGGAGGCGGGGAGACCCAGTACTTC. It is translated as CASSPAGGGETQYF.

At least ten counts were recorded for this clonotype. This chain links TRBV6-2 or TRBV6-3 with TRBJ1-5; TRBD1 matches 7 bases. CDR3 length equals 16 residues. The germline V gene encodes CDR1 MNHEY and CDR2 SVGEGT. After removal of 0 bases from V and 0 bases from J, the junction contained 2 bases not matched to a gene. The CDR3 protein is CASSYSTGYSNQPQHF. The CDR3 DNA follows: TGTGCCAGCAGTTACTCGACAGGGTATAGCAATCAGCCCCAGCATTTT.

The table lists this clonotype with many counts. This sequence joins TRBV12-3 or TRBV12-4 and TRBJ2-6; no firm D call. CDR3 length: 15 residues. V was pared by 5 bases and J by 0 bases, with 8 bases between. CDR3 region: CASSPGSSGANVLTF. In DNA, the CDR3 is TGTGCCAGCAGTCCCGGTAGCTCTGGGGCCAACGTCCTGACTTTC.

This clonotype was observed a handful of times. A read error may account for a junction end that differs from germline. The CDR3: CASSSAPYEQYF. CDR3 coding DNA: TGTGCCAGCAGCTCTGCCCCCTACGAGCAGTACTTC. V usage is TRBV5-3 and J usage is TRBJ2-7, with D hard to call. TRBV5-3 counts as an open reading frame of uncertain function. CDR3 length: 12 residues.

The J gene is TRBJ2-1, the V gene TRBV19, with D possibly being TRBD2 (6 bases). With 10 bases removed from V and 0 bases from J, the gap between germline ends came to 16 bases. Germline CDR1 reads LNHDA; CDR2 reads SQIVND (reference sequence). The CDR3 consists of 15 residues. The CDR3 bases are TGTGCCACTAGCCGGGACTCGAGCTCCTACAATGAGCAGTTCTTC. It encodes CATSRDSSSYNEQFF.

The CDR3 spells CATSSGGIQTGTEAFF. The CDR3 nucleotides read TGTGCCACCAGCAGTGGGGGGATTCAGACAGGGACCGAAGCTTTCTTT. The V gene is TRBV15, the J gene TRBJ1-1; the match to TRBD1 covers 7 bases. J gave up 8 bases and V 3 bases, and 15 bases lay outside the gene matches. The CDR3 contains 16 residues. Per the germline V gene, CDR1 is LNHNV and CDR2 is YYDKDF (reference sequence).

This clonotype was found many times. This chain uses TRBV12-3 or TRBV12-4 with TRBJ2-5, with D hard to call. V was cut by 1 base and J by 1 base, with 16 bases left in between. The CDR3 covers 17 residues. The CDR3 protein is CASSLGRAPNLQETQYF. The CDR3, as DNA: TGTGCCAGCAGTTTAGGTAGAGCTCCTAACCTCCAAGAGACCCAGTACTTC.

This sequence joins TRBV29-1 and TRBJ2-7, with D possibly matching TRBD2 (6 bases). The CDR3 contains 13 residues. The V end was cut by 8 bases, the J end by 3 bases, with 17 bases between. The V gene's germline CDR1 is SQVTM and CDR2 ANQGSEA. The CDR3 here is CSSLGLGGYEQYF. The CDR3 DNA follows: TGCAGCTCTTTAGGGCTCGGGGGCTACGAGCAGTACTTC.

This clonotype was counted many times. This chain connects TRBV7-2 to TRBJ2-3, with TRBD1 matching over 9 bases. With 5 bases clipped from V and 13 bases from J, the junction kept 4 bases outside the gene matches. In germline, CDR1 is SGHTA, CDR2 FQGNSA. The CDR3 contains 11 residues. For the CDR3, the DNA is TGTGCCAGCAGCACCGGGACAGGGAAGTATTTT. Protein product: CASSTGTGKYF.

This clonotype was seen more than once but under ten times. This chain links TRBV7-8 with TRBJ1-5; TRBD1 agrees at 12 bases. The CDR3 extends over 16 amino acids. The V gene's germline CDR1 is SGHVS and CDR2 FQNEAQ. V lost 3 bases to trimming and J lost 7 bases; unmatched junction nucleotides: 7. Here the CDR3 reads CASSLSGQGAFQPQHF. CDR3 DNA: TGTGCCAGCAGCTTGTCGGGACAGGGGGCATTCCAGCCCCAGCATTTT.

This clonotype was recorded at least ten times. V gene TRBV7-2 combines with J gene TRBJ1-4; 7 bases map to TRBD1. The germline CDR1 and CDR2 sequences are SGHTA and FQGNSA. The CDR3 contains 16 residues. V lost 3 bases and J lost 7; bases outside the gene matches: 11. The CDR3 DNA follows: TGTGCCAGCAGCTTGGCCTTCAACAGGGGAGGTGAAAAACTGTTTTTT. Encoded protein: CASSLAFNRGGEKLFF.

This clonotype was picked up a small number of times. The chain links TRBV20-1 to TRBJ1-1; D call uncertain. Looked up from germline, CDR1 is DFQATT and CDR2 is SNEGSKA (reference sequence). V gave up 5 bases and J gave up 3 bases, with 7 bases separating them. The CDR3 totals 11 residues. The CDR3, as DNA: TGCAGTGCTCGGTGGGACACTGAAGCTTTCTTT. Amino acid sequence: CSARWDTEAFF.

This clonotype came up many times. The chain combines TRBV12-3 or TRBV12-4 with TRBJ2-5; 13 nucleotides match TRBD2. V trimming: 5 bases; J trimming: 4 bases; junction bases outside the gene matches: 4. CDR3 length: 15 amino acids. For the CDR3, the DNA is TGTGCCAGCAGTACTAGCGGGGGGGCCGGAGAGACCCAGTACTTC. Protein product: CASSTSGGAGETQYF.

Ten or more counts support this clonotype. The chain links TRBV9 to TRBJ2-1; maybe TRBD2 (7 bases). Germline V lookup: CDR1 SGDLS, CDR2 YYNGEE. This CDR3 has 16 amino acids. Trimming shortened V by 4 bases and J by 7 bases, and 21 bases separated the two germline ends. The CDR3 nucleotides read TGTGCCAGCAGCCCGGACCCAAGGGGGGGCTCAAATGAGCAGTTCTTC. Its translation is CASSPDPRGGSNEQFF.

This clonotype was counted many times. The V and J genes are TRBV7-2 and TRBJ2-3; TRBD2 aligns across 9 bases. V shed 3 bases, J shed 8 bases, and the junction held 12 bases outside the gene matches. Germline values: CDR1 SGHTA, CDR2 FQGNSA. This CDR3 has 16 amino acids. The CDR3, as DNA: TGTGCCAGCAGCTTGCATCTAGCGGGGAAATCGAGTACGCAGTATTTT. It translates to CASSLHLAGKSSTQYF.